Below are 10 T cell receptor beta chains sequenced from a single sample in a study of blood T cell repertoires in COVID-19. Profiled with immunoSEQ multiplex PCR; TCRdb holds only in-frame clones, not every one. The repertoire consists of 200,000 to 250,000 clones, with approximately 85% occurring once and the leading ten covering over 3.5%. Sequencing was performed on peripheral blood. These receptors all come from a woman aged 70 to 79 with acute or convalescent COVID-19.

The rearrangement links TRBV11-3 to TRBJ2-1; D perhaps matches TRBD1 (6 bases). CDR3 length equals 16 residues. Per germline, CDR1 SGHNT and CDR2 YENEEA. Trimming took off 1 base at V and 7 bases at J, with 17 bases between the two ends. The DNA for the CDR3 is TGTGCCAGCAGCTTAGGGAACGGCAGGGGACCGAATGAGCAGTTCTTC. Protein: CASSLGNGRGPNEQFF. The whole variable domain, remainder taken from reference TRBV11-3 and TRBJ2-1, is EAGVVQSPRYKIIEKKQPVAFWCNPISGHNTLYWYLQNLGQGPELLIRYENEEAVDDSQLPKDRFSAERLKGVDSTLKIQPAELGDSAVYLCASSLGNGRGPNEQFFGPGTRLTVL.

In its sample, this clone was seen once. The chain has TRBV6-5 and TRBJ1-1; TRBD1 matches 8 bases. V was clipped by 6 bases and J by 3 bases; unmatched bases: 9. Germline V gene sequence: CDR1 MNHEY, CDR2 SVGAGI. The CDR3 is 15 amino acids. The CDR3 protein is CASRGQGAGDTEAFF. In nucleotides, the CDR3 is TGTGCCAGCAGGGGTCAGGGGGCGGGGGACACTGAAGCTTTCTTT.

The V and J genes are TRBV6-5 and TRBJ1-6, with D hard to call. CDR1 and CDR2 (germline): MNHEY, SVGAGI. The CDR3 runs 13 residues. V was trimmed by 1 base and J by 10 bases, leaving 8 bases between them. This CDR3 reads CASSYWRESPLHF. For the CDR3, the DNA is TGTGCCAGCAGTTACTGGCGGGAGTCACCCCTCCACTTT.

This chain connects TRBV5-1 to TRBJ1-1; no definite D call. V gave up 0 bases and J gave up 5 bases, with 11 bases separating them. The CDR3 runs 14 residues. Germline loops: CDR1 SGHRS, CDR2 YFSETQ. The CDR3 loop reads CASSLDEGRTEAFF. CDR3 sequence (DNA): TGCGCCAGCAGCTTGGACGAGGGAAGGACTGAAGCTTTCTTT.

The V call is TRBV5-1, the J call TRBJ2-3; TRBD1 matches at 11 bases. The germline V gene has CDR1 SGHRS and CDR2 YFSETQ. The CDR3 spans 15 residues. Trimming removed 1 base from V and 6 bases from J; junction bases left unmatched: 4. The CDR3 loop is CASSLHGTGGDTQYF. In DNA, the CDR3 is TGCGCCAGCAGCTTGCACGGGACAGGGGGGGATACGCAGTATTTT.

The chain joins TRBV5-1 to TRBJ1-6; 7 bases agree with TRBD1. There are 13 residues in the CDR3. The trim removed 0 bases at V and 14 bases at J, leaving 5 bases unmatched. Germline CDR1 and CDR2: SGHRS and YFSETQ. CDR3 loop: CASSLGQGSALHF. The CDR3 DNA reads as TGCGCCAGCAGCTTGGGACAGGGATCGGCCCTCCACTTT.

This clone was observed a single time. The rearrangement uses TRBV5-1 and TRBJ2-5; D ambiguous. V lost 0 bases and J 4 bases, leaving 7 bases between the germline ends. Germline CDR1 and CDR2: SGHRS and YFSETQ. The CDR3 contains 13 residues. The CDR3 DNA sequence: TGCGCCAGCAGCTTGGTTAGTACAGAGACCCAGTACTTC. Translating it yields CASSLVSTETQYF.

The chain recombines TRBV6-5 with TRBJ2-1; D may be TRBD2 (6 bases). With 8 bases removed from V and 7 bases from J, the gap between germline ends came to 15 bases. CDR3 length equals 13 residues. The germline V gene has CDR1 MNHEY and CDR2 SVGAGI. The CDR3 sequence is CASQGLPRNEQFF. The CDR3 DNA reads TGTGCCAGCCAGGGACTCCCCAGAAATGAGCAGTTCTTC.

J is TRBJ1-2 and V is TRBV7-8; 9 positions agree with TRBD1. With 5 bases clipped from V and 10 bases from J, the junction kept 14 bases outside the gene matches. Germline V gene sequence: CDR1 SGHVS, CDR2 FQNEAQ. The CDR3 is 15 amino acids. The CDR3 DNA follows: TGTGCCAGCAGCCCCCGGGACAGGGAAGTTCAAGTCTACACCTTC. Amino acids: CASSPRDREVQVYTF.

The table lists this clone with a count of one. The rearrangement links TRBV29-1 to TRBJ2-7, with a possible D match to TRBD1 (7 bases). Germline V gives CDR1 SQVTM, CDR2 ANQGSEA. With 4 bases removed from V and 4 bases from J, the gap between germline ends came to 14 bases. The CDR3 runs 13 residues. CDR3 nucleotide sequence: TGCAGCGTTGCTTGGACAGGAGGGTACGAGCAGTACTTC. It yields the protein CSVAWTGGYEQYF.